This passage covers 20 T cell receptor beta chains from one sample sequenced in a study of cytomegalovirus exposure and HLA in healthy donors. Measured with immunoSEQ multiplex PCR; TCRdb has only the in-frame clones, and not every one. The repertoire has around 350,000 clones, 86% of them found once; the top ten carry roughly 0.8%. Sequencing was performed on PBMCs. The receptor source for this set is a young woman in good health and CMV-seronegative.

This clone was counted between two and nine times. V gene TRBV7-9 combines with J gene TRBJ1-4; 7 nucleotides agree with TRBD1. Germline CDR1 and CDR2: SEHNR and FQNEAQ (reference sequence). V gave up 4 bases and J gave up 8 bases; unmatched junction bases: 10. The CDR3 extends over 15 amino acids. The CDR3 loop reads CASSSSRTGPEKLFF. The DNA of the CDR3 is TGTGCCAGCAGCTCATCCCGGACAGGACCGGAAAAACTGTTTTTT.

This CDR3 reads CASSLIQGNQPQHF. As DNA, the CDR3 is TGTGCCAGCAGTTTAATACAGGGAAATCAGCCCCAGCATTTT. The gene calls are TRBV28 and TRBJ1-5; D perhaps matches TRBD1 (6 bases). The CDR3 has 14 amino acids. V was cut by 2 bases and J by 4 bases, with 9 bases left in between. Germline V gene lookup returns CDR1 MDHEN and CDR2 SYDVKM.

The chain couples TRBV7-9 to TRBJ2-3, with 10 positions matching TRBD2. Germline CDR1 reads SEHNR; CDR2 reads FQNEAQ (reference sequence). CDR3 length: 15 amino acids. V lost 2 bases, J lost 8 bases, and 7 bases stayed unmatched. The CDR3 bases are TGTGCCAGCAGCTTAAATGGGGCTAGCGGGGGTACGCAGTATTTT. Translation gives CASSLNGASGGTQYF.

The rearrangement uses TRBV27 and TRBJ2-1; 10 nucleotides align to TRBD2. The CDR3 is made up of 17 amino acids. Germline V gives CDR1 MNHEY, CDR2 SMNVEV (reference sequence). Losses at the gene ends were 4 bases for V and 4 bases for J; bases not matched to a gene: 10. CDR3 in DNA: TGTGCCAGCAGTTCCCTTTCTAGCGGGAGTAAGTACAATGAGCAGTTCTTC. As protein: CASSSLSSGSKYNEQFF.

The chain couples TRBV30 to TRBJ1-1, with TRBD1 identical over 8 bases. Germline V gene sequence: CDR1 GTSNPN, CDR2 SVGIG (reference sequence). Trimming at V came to 5 bases and at J to 4 bases, leaving 3 bases not matched to a gene. CDR3 length: 12 amino acids. The CDR3 loop reads CAWDTGGTEAFF. CDR3 sequence (DNA): TGTGCCTGGGATACAGGGGGCACTGAAGCTTTCTTT.

The rearrangement uses TRBV2 and TRBJ2-5, with TRBD2 matching over 7 bases. Germline CDR1 SNHLY, CDR2 FYNNEI. Unmatched junction bases numbered 14, after V lost 0 bases and J lost 1 base. CDR3 length: 19 amino acids. CDR3 coding DNA: TGTGCCAGCAGTGAAGCGCTATTTGGGGAGCGGGAACTCCAAGAGACCCAGTACTTC. It is translated as CASSEALFGERELQETQYF.

This clone has only one observation. The V and J genes are TRBV5-4 and TRBJ2-2; no clear D gene. Germline V lookup: CDR1 SGHNT, CDR2 YYREEE (reference sequence). Trimming took off 7 bases at V and 3 bases at J, with 10 bases between the two ends. CDR3 length: 13 amino acids. In DNA, the CDR3 is TGTGCCAGCCCTTTGGCTGACACCGGGGAGCTGTTTTTT. Translating it yields CASPLADTGELFF.

The rearrangement uses TRBV4-1 and TRBJ1-4; possibly TRBD1 for D (6 bases). The CDR3 contains 17 residues. V lost 0 bases and J 8 bases, leaving 19 bases between the germline ends. From germline, CDR1 is MGHRA and CDR2 YSYEKL. The CDR3 spells CASSQDIAGGGYEKLFF. The DNA for the CDR3 is TGCGCCAGCAGCCAAGATATTGCGGGAGGGGGGTACGAAAAACTGTTTTTT.

The rearrangement links TRBV5-4 to TRBJ2-3, with 8 bases lining up with TRBD1. The J segment lost 1 base and the V segment lost 4 bases, leaving 2 bases of the junction unmatched. Germline lookup yields CDR1 SGHNT and CDR2 YYREEE (reference sequence). CDR3 size: 14 residues. CDR3: CASSAGQGTDTQYF. The CDR3 DNA sequence: TGTGCCAGCAGCGCGGGACAGGGCACAGATACGCAGTATTTT. Full variable domain (missing parts from reference TRBV5-4 and TRBJ2-3): ETGVTQSPTHLIKTRGQQVTLRCSSQSGHNTVSWYQQALGQGPQFIFQYYREEENGRGNFPPRFSGLQFPNYSSELNVNALELDDSALYLCASSAGQGTDTQYFGPGTRLTVL.

This chain joins TRBV5-6 and TRBJ2-7, with D perhaps TRBD1 (6 bases). The CDR3 sequence is 17 residues long. The germline V gene has CDR1 SGHDT and CDR2 YYEEEE. Trimming removed 0 bases from V and 3 bases from J, with 19 bases in between. DNA for the CDR3: TGTGCCAGCAGCTTGGTAAGGACCCGGGACACCCTCTACGAGCAGTACTTC. This translates into CASSLVRTRDTLYEQYF.

The chain combines TRBV27 with TRBJ1-3, with D unclear. Germline V gene sequence: CDR1 MNHEY, CDR2 SMNVEV (reference sequence). V was clipped by 8 bases and J by 3 bases, with 8 bases between them. The CDR3 spans 12 residues. DNA for the CDR3: TGTGCCAGCTGGGGAGGTGGAAACACCATATATTTT. Its translation is CASWGGGNTIYF.

V usage is TRBV7-9 and J usage is TRBJ2-7; D is perhaps TRBD2 (6 bases). The CDR3 is 14 residues long. Between the trimmed V and J ends, which lost 3 bases and 1 base, there was a span of 10 bases. Germline V gene data show CDR1 as SEHNR and CDR2 as FQNEAQ (reference sequence). CDR3 nucleotide sequence: TGTGCCAGCAGCTTCGGCGGGACTTCCTACGAGCAGTACTTC. Its protein product is CASSFGGTSYEQYF.

V usage is TRBV19 and J usage is TRBJ1-1, with TRBD1 matching over 8 bases. Germline V lookup: CDR1 LNHDA, CDR2 SQIVND (reference sequence). This CDR3 contains 16 residues. J lost 4 bases, V lost 2 bases, and 9 bases had no gene match. The CDR3 region is CASSILQGASSTEAFF. CDR3 DNA: TGTGCCAGTAGTATACTGCAGGGGGCGTCGAGCACTGAAGCTTTCTTT.

The chain employs TRBV9 and TRBJ2-2; D uncertain. The germline V and J ends were trimmed by 4 bases and 3 bases, with 7 bases remaining between them. Germline loops: CDR1 SGDLS, CDR2 YYNGEE. The CDR3 is made up of 13 amino acids. CDR3 DNA sequence: TGTGCCAGCAGCTTGGCGGACACCGGGGAGCTGTTTTTT. It is translated as CASSLADTGELFF.

The chain couples TRBV30 to TRBJ1-1; 8 bases fit TRBD1. Germline trimming cut 3 bases from V and 1 base from J; bases unmatched to any gene: 4. The CDR3 covers 14 residues. The germline V gene encodes CDR1 GTSNPN and CDR2 SVGIG (reference sequence). CDR3 sequence reads: CAWSGTGRNTEAFF. The DNA of the CDR3 is TGTGCCTGGAGCGGGACAGGTCGGAACACTGAAGCTTTCTTT.

This chain connects TRBV15 to TRBJ2-7; TRBD2 matches at 8 bases. The V gene end was trimmed by 5 bases and the J gene end by 2 bases; junction bases not matched to a gene: 11. Germline-derived CDR1 and CDR2 are LNHNV and YYDKDF (reference sequence). This CDR3 region has 16 residues. The CDR3 spells CATSPNPTAGAYEQYF. CDR3 nucleotides: TGTGCCACCAGCCCAAACCCCACAGCGGGAGCCTACGAGCAGTACTTC.

This chain joins TRBV6-5 and TRBJ1-4; D may be TRBD1 (6 bases). The V and J ends lost 5 bases and 8 bases respectively, with 9 bases between them. Germline V gene lookup returns CDR1 MNHEY and CDR2 SVGAGI. There are 12 residues in the CDR3. In DNA, the CDR3 is TGTGCCAGCAGTACAGGGTGGGAAAAACTGTTTTTT. Protein sequence: CASSTGWEKLFF.

This clone occurred a few times. The V call is TRBV6-1, the J call TRBJ2-7; TRBD2 agrees at 9 bases. CDR1 and CDR2 from the germline V gene are MNHNS and SASEGT. Germline trimming cut 2 bases from V and 3 bases from J; bases unmatched to any gene: 14. The CDR3 extends over 18 amino acids. The CDR3 DNA follows: TGTGCCAGCAGTGAATCTTATGCGGGGGGGTCTGGTGGCTACGAGCAGTACTTC. This sequence encodes CASSESYAGGSGGYEQYF.

V gene TRBV6-5 combines with J gene TRBJ1-2; the D is unclear. With 10 bases removed from V and 7 bases from J, the gap between germline ends came to 22 bases. The V gene's germline CDR1 is MNHEY and CDR2 SVGAGI. The CDR3 length is 14 residues. CDR3 coding DNA: TGTGCCACCCGGCTCAGCGCTCGTCCGGGTGGCTACACCTTC. Residues: CATRLSARPGGYTF.

Points on this clone: The conserved final phenylalanine or tryptophan is absent from the CDR3, which likely points to a read error. Because the CDR3's place on the DNA is in doubt, the DNA is left out and the CDR3 is given as listed by TCRdb. The chain links TRBV28 to TRBJ2-7; the table assigns TRBD2, which was not confirmed against the DNA. The V gene's germline CDR1 is MDHEN and CDR2 SYDVKM. A total of 15 residues make up the CDR3, ends included. CDR3 region: CASSMGLAGAPGPEI.